The 29 T cell receptor beta chains given below trace back to one sample, sequenced in a study of OX40 agonist ivuxolimab in advanced cancers. The data were produced by immunoSEQ multiplex PCR, yet TCRdb's version contains in-frame clones alone and is incomplete. This sample has under 100,000 clones, with roughly 92% found just once. The sample was CD4+ or CD8+ T cells sorted from blood, taken in a trial of the OX40 agonist ivuxolimab. The receptors were gathered from an adult with an advanced solid tumor such as melanoma, head and neck, liver or kidney cancer.

The chain uses TRBV10-2 and TRBJ1-5; D is undetermined. Germline V lookup: CDR1 WSHSY, CDR2 SAAADI. V shed 10 bases and J shed 10 bases, with 8 bases lying between them. The CDR3 has 9 amino acids. CDR3 loop: CAKWLPQHF. CDR3 coding DNA: TGCGCCAAGTGGTTACCCCAGCATTTT.

The V and J genes are TRBV2 and TRBJ2-3; D uncertain. CDR3 length: 14 residues. V lost 4 bases and J lost 0, with 8 bases in between. Germline CDR1 reads SNHLY; CDR2 reads FYNNEI. The CDR3 region is CASSVGGSTDTQYF. CDR3 nucleotides: TGTGCCAGCAGTGTGGGCGGCAGCACAGATACGCAGTATTTT.

The chain employs TRBV6-6 and TRBJ2-3; D unresolved. CDR1 and CDR2 from the germline V gene are MNHNY and SVGAGI (reference sequence). This CDR3 spans 15 amino acids. V lost 4 bases to trimming and J lost 0 bases, with 11 bases between them. CDR3 in amino acids: CASSSGRWSTDTQYF. CDR3 in DNA: TGTGCCAGCAGTTCCGGGCGGTGGAGCACAGATACGCAGTATTTT.

This chain joins TRBV7-3 and TRBJ2-1; D is unclear. V lost 5 bases and J lost 7, with 18 bases in between. There are 15 residues in the CDR3. Germline V gives CDR1 SGHTA, CDR2 FQGTGA. The CDR3 bases are TGTGCCAGCAGCCCCGACCTAGTGTTCGGGAATGAGCAGTTCTTC. It is translated as CASSPDLVFGNEQFF.

J is TRBJ1-3 and V is TRBV14; possibly TRBD1 for D (5 bases). Between the trimmed V and J ends, which lost 0 bases and 1 base, there was a span of 10 bases. In germline, CDR1 is SGHDN, CDR2 FVKESK. The length of the CDR3 is 16 residues. CDR3 sequence: CASSQDVAGSGNTIYF. In nucleotides, the CDR3 is TGTGCCAGCAGCCAAGATGTCGCAGGGTCTGGAAACACCATATATTTT.

The chain uses TRBV19 and TRBJ2-7; 8 bases are shared with TRBD1. J gave up 5 bases and V 3 bases, and 6 bases lay outside the gene matches. The CDR3 is 14 residues long. Germline values: CDR1 LNHDA, CDR2 SQIVND (reference sequence). The CDR3 nucleotides are TGTGCCAGTAGTATGATTGGACAGGGTGACGAGCAGTACTTC. Protein product: CASSMIGQGDEQYF.

V is TRBV29-1 and J is TRBJ2-3; no firm D call. The CDR3 length is 14 residues. Per germline, CDR1 SQVTM and CDR2 ANQGSEA. Trimming removed 3 bases from V and 4 bases from J, with 14 bases in between. CDR3 DNA sequence: TGCAGCGTTGATGAAGGGATTAGGGCAGATACGCAGTATTTT. Translating gives CSVDEGIRADTQYF.

The genes are TRBV7-8 and TRBJ2-7; D gene ambiguous. The CDR3 runs 13 residues. CDR1 SGHVS and CDR2 FQNEAQ come from the germline V gene. Trimming left V 3 bases short and J 4 bases short, with 10 bases between. The CDR3 is CASSLSKGYEQYF. In DNA form, the CDR3 reads TGTGCCAGCAGCTTGAGTAAGGGTTACGAGCAGTACTTC.

The CDR3 nucleotides are TGTGCCAGCAGGAATTCCGGGACAGGGGGCACTGAAGCTTTCTTT. Translation gives CASRNSGTGGTEAFF. The chain links TRBV2 to TRBJ1-1; 11 positions agree with TRBD1. CDR1 and CDR2 (germline): SNHLY, FYNNEI. The CDR3 runs 15 residues. Trimming took 6 bases from V and 4 from J; bases not matched to a gene: 7. Together with reference TRBV2 and TRBJ1-1, the CDR3 gives the full variable domain: EPEVTQTPSHQVTQMGQEVILRCVPISNHLYFYWYRQILGQKVEFLVSFYNNEISEKSEIFDDQFSVERPDGSNFTLKIRSTKLEDSAMYFCASRNSGTGGTEAFFGQGTRLTVV.

The V and J genes are TRBV5-6 and TRBJ2-3; 12 nucleotides align to TRBD2. Germline V gene lookup returns CDR1 SGHDT and CDR2 YYEEEE. V shed 0 bases, J shed 11 bases, and the junction held 4 bases outside the gene matches. This CDR3 region has 14 residues. The CDR3 coding sequence is TGTGCCAGCAGCTTGGGACTAGCGGGAGATGGGCAGTATTTT. Translation gives CASSLGLAGDGQYF.

V is TRBV6-6 and J is TRBJ1-5; D is undetermined. Germline CDR1 MNHNY, CDR2 SVGAGI (reference sequence). This CDR3 spans 13 amino acids. V was cut by 6 bases and J by 2 bases, with 8 bases left in between. The CDR3 sequence: CASRSPGNQPQHF. The DNA of the CDR3 is TGTGCCAGCAGGAGTCCGGGCAATCAGCCCCAGCATTTT.

The V call is TRBV4-1, the J call TRBJ2-5; 15 positions agree with TRBD2. The CDR3 spans 18 residues. V was clipped by 0 bases and J by 4 bases; unmatched bases: 6. In germline, CDR1 is MGHRA, CDR2 YSYEKL. The CDR3 region has the DNA TGCGCCAGCAGCCAAGACGGACTAGCGGGGGGGCGAGGAGAGACCCAGTACTTC. It codes for CASSQDGLAGGRGETQYF.

The genes are TRBV11-2 and TRBJ2-3; D perhaps matches TRBD1 (6 bases). The ends were cut back, 0 bases at V and 3 bases at J, with 10 bases in the middle. Germline-derived CDR1 and CDR2 are SGHAT and FQNNGV. The CDR3 spans 15 residues. The DNA for the CDR3 is TGTGCCAGCAGCTTAGATGGGGGCAGTACAGATACGCAGTATTTT. Amino acid sequence: CASSLDGGSTDTQYF.

V usage is TRBV5-1 and J usage is TRBJ1-1, with a weak D call TRBD1 (6 bases). Germline-derived CDR1 and CDR2 are SGHRS and YFSETQ. CDR3 size: 15 residues. V lost 1 base and J 5 bases, leaving 15 bases between the germline ends. CDR3 loop: CASSLTGATRTEAFF. DNA for the CDR3: TGCGCCAGCAGCTTGACGGGGGCAACGCGAACTGAAGCTTTCTTT.

The V call is TRBV27, the J call TRBJ2-5, with a tentative D call TRBD2 (7 bases). Germline loops: CDR1 MNHEY, CDR2 SMNVEV (reference sequence). V shed 2 bases and J shed 5 bases, with 21 bases lying between them. The CDR3 has 17 residues. The CDR3 here is CASSLGGGQGPAETQYF. The CDR3 bases are TGTGCCAGCAGTTTAGGGGGGGGGCAGGGGCCCGCGGAGACCCAGTACTTC.

This clone was observed once. V gene TRBV18 combines with J gene TRBJ1-1; tentatively, D is TRBD1 (6 bases). The germline V gene has CDR1 KGHSH and CDR2 LQKENI. This CDR3 has 16 amino acids. V was cut by 3 bases and J by 4 bases, with 18 bases left in between. The CDR3 here is CASSPGGGGRSTEAFF. In DNA, the CDR3 is TGTGCCAGCTCACCTGGGGGTGGGGGCCGGAGCACTGAAGCTTTCTTT.

The chain employs TRBV9 and TRBJ1-1; 9 bases agree with TRBD1. The J segment lost 1 base and the V segment lost 3 bases, leaving 7 bases of the junction unmatched. The germline V gene encodes CDR1 SGDLS and CDR2 YYNGEE. The CDR3 has 16 amino acids. The CDR3 DNA reads TGTGCCAGCAGCGGAGGGACAGGGCGACGGAACACTGAAGCTTTCTTT. Its protein is CASSGGTGRRNTEAFF.

The rearrangement uses TRBV9 and TRBJ2-2; TRBD2 is a possible D gene (5 bases). The length of the CDR3 is 15 residues. Germline-derived CDR1 and CDR2 are SGDLS and YYNGEE. V gave up 0 bases and J gave up 5 bases, with 11 bases separating them. The CDR3 DNA reads as TGTGCCAGCAGCGTAGGAACACCGGGGACCGGGGAGCTGTTTTTT. This encodes CASSVGTPGTGELFF.

This chain joins TRBV5-1 and TRBJ2-3, with D perhaps matching TRBD2 (5 bases). This CDR3 spans 16 amino acids. Trimming stripped 4 bases from V and 0 bases from J, with 15 bases between. Looked up from germline, CDR1 is SGHRS and CDR2 is YFSETQ. The CDR3 reads CASSPPKRSSTDTQYF. The CDR3 DNA sequence: TGCGCCAGCAGCCCCCCCAAGCGGTCTAGCACAGATACGCAGTATTTT.

This sequence joins TRBV10-2 and TRBJ2-7, with no clear D. Trimming left V 4 bases short and J 3 bases short, with 7 bases between. Germline lookup yields CDR1 WSHSY and CDR2 SAAADI. This CDR3 comprises 12 residues. The CDR3 DNA is TGCGCCAGCAGTGCCATCAACTACGAGCAGTACTTC. As protein: CASSAINYEQYF.

The chain carries TRBV7-8 and TRBJ1-2; no clear D. The CDR3 is 13 residues long. The germline V gene has CDR1 SGHVS and CDR2 FQNEAQ. Trimming removed 5 bases at V and 8 bases at J, with 15 bases between. As DNA, the CDR3 is TGTGCCAGCAGCCCCCGAGAGGTCTCGGGCTACACCTTC. Translating gives CASSPREVSGYTF.

The J gene is TRBJ1-2, the V gene TRBV6-6, with 8 bases aligning to TRBD1. The CDR3 is made up of 14 amino acids. The V gene end was trimmed by 6 bases and the J gene end by 5 bases; junction bases not matched to a gene: 8. Germline lookup yields CDR1 MNHNY and CDR2 SVGAGI (reference sequence). The CDR3 DNA reads as TGTGCCAGCAGCAGGGACAGGTCCGTTTATGGCTACACCTTC. It translates to CASSRDRSVYGYTF.

This rearrangement joins TRBV6-4 to TRBJ2-7; 9 nucleotides match TRBD2. This CDR3 has 16 residues. V gave up 2 bases and J gave up 3 bases; unmatched junction bases: 8. Germline CDR1 is MRHNA and CDR2 is SNTAGT. This CDR3 reads CASSDALAGLVYEQYF. CDR3 nucleotide sequence: TGTGCCAGCAGTGACGCCCTAGCGGGGCTAGTCTACGAGCAGTACTTC.

V gene TRBV4-1 combines with J gene TRBJ2-5; 9 bases agree with TRBD2. This CDR3 is 18 amino acids long. J lost 2 bases, V lost 0 bases, and 10 bases had no gene match. Germline CDR1 MGHRA, CDR2 YSYEKL. CDR3 protein: CASSQEDGGGEVQETQYF. The DNA for the CDR3 is TGCGCCAGCAGCCAAGAAGATGGCGGGGGGGAAGTACAAGAGACCCAGTACTTC.

This sequence joins TRBV5-8 and TRBJ1-3, with D maybe TRBD1 (5 bases). The CDR3 is 16 amino acids. V was shortened by 5 bases and J by 2 bases, with 17 bases between the two germline ends. Germline values: CDR1 SGHTS, CDR2 YDEGEE. The CDR3 nucleotides read TGTGCCAGCAGAGGACAAGGATTAAGAACTGGAAACACCATATATTTT. Translating it yields CASRGQGLRTGNTIYF.

The chain recombines TRBV18 with TRBJ2-7; D remains unclear. The CDR3 totals 14 residues. V was shortened by 3 bases and J by 2 bases, with 11 bases between the two germline ends. Germline V CDR1 and CDR2: KGHSH, LQKENI. In nucleotides, the CDR3 is TGTGCCAGCTCACCTCCCCAGCCCCCCTACGAGCAGTACTTC. As protein: CASSPPQPPYEQYF. Supplemented by reference TRBV18 and TRBJ2-7, the full variable domain reads NAGVMQNPRHLVRRRGQEARLRCSPMKGHSHVYWYRQLPEEGLKFMVYLQKENIIDESGMPKERFSAEFPKEGPSILRIQQVVRGDSAAYFCASSPPQPPYEQYFGPGTRLTVT.

The chain combines TRBV29-1 with TRBJ2-5, with a tentative D call TRBD1 (5 bases). The CDR3 totals 15 residues. V was trimmed by 7 bases and J by 2 bases, leaving 20 bases between them. CDR1 and CDR2 (germline): SQVTM, ANQGSEA. The CDR3 reads CSAVRNRLPQETQYF. The CDR3 region has the DNA TGCAGCGCCGTTAGAAACAGGCTACCACAAGAGACCCAGTACTTC.

V gene TRBV6-1 combines with J gene TRBJ2-4, with TRBD2 as a possible D gene (6 bases). Trimming left V 8 bases short and J 1 base short, with 9 bases between. This CDR3 spans 13 amino acids. Per germline, CDR1 MNHNS and CDR2 SASEGT. The DNA for the CDR3 is TGTGCCAGCGGGGGGAGCGCCAAAAACATTCAGTACTTC. It yields the protein CASGGSAKNIQYF.

J is TRBJ2-3 and V is TRBV5-6; D is uncertain. CDR3 length: 13 residues. V was cut by 3 bases and J by 6 bases, with 11 bases left in between. The germline V gene encodes CDR1 SGHDT and CDR2 YYEEEE. Here the CDR3 reads CASSSWPRDTQYF. The CDR3 bases are TGTGCCAGCAGCTCCTGGCCGCGGGATACGCAGTATTTT.